This passage covers 3 T cell receptor beta chains from one sample sequenced in a study of control samples from healthy donors and cancer patients. Measured with immunoSEQ multiplex PCR; TCRdb has only the in-frame clones, and not every one. The repertoire consists of about 92,000 clones, with more than 75% occurring once and the leading ten covering around a tenth. The sequencing input was blood. These receptors were obtained from an older woman in good health.

This clone was observed a single time. The J gene is TRBJ2-3, the V gene TRBV2, with no clear D. CDR1 and CDR2 from the germline V gene are SNHLY and FYNNEI. CDR3 length: 14 residues. V gave up 5 bases and J gave up 0 bases, with 9 bases separating them. In DNA form, the CDR3 reads TGTGCCAGCAGTCCACAAACTAGCACAGATACGCAGTATTTT. The encoded protein is CASSPQTSTDTQYF.

This clone was recorded only once. J is TRBJ2-2 and V is TRBV5-4; D is perhaps TRBD2 (6 bases). V was shortened by 1 base and J by 7 bases, with 14 bases between the two germline ends. Germline V lookup: CDR1 SGHNT, CDR2 YYREEE (reference sequence). The CDR3 has 15 residues. CDR3 DNA: TGTGCCAGCAGCTTGTTTCGGGAGCGGGTCGGGGAGCTGTTTTTT. Translated, it gives CASSLFRERVGELFF.

The genes are TRBV4-1 and TRBJ2-7; D tentatively fits TRBD1 or TRBD2 (5 bases each). The CDR3 is 16 amino acids. Trimming took 4 bases from V and 2 from J, leaving 18 bases between them. CDR1 and CDR2 (germline): MGHRA, YSYEKL. This CDR3 reads CASSRADTGTTYEQYF. The CDR3 nucleotides are TGCGCCAGCAGCCGCGCAGATACCGGGACCACCTACGAGCAGTACTTC.